This TCR beta chain was documented in a study of response to subunit inactivated influenza vaccine. TCRdb independently ran MiXCR on the RT-PCR reads; one entry per CDR3 protein. The table has about 700,000 distinct CDR3 sequences, 14% seen once. V lost 7 bases to trimming and J lost 0 bases; unmatched junction nucleotides: 9. In germline, CDR1 is LGHDT, CDR2 YNNKEL (reference sequence). The CDR3 covers 18 residues. Overall study findings and caveats: That few new T cells are recruited by each seasonal influenza vaccination was the authors' suggestion.

This clonotype was recorded a few times. Its antigen is not identified. The sequence came from a man aged 50-59 years who received an inactivated influenza vaccine. The J gene is TRBJ2-2, the V gene TRBV3-1, with 12 nucleotides matching TRBD2. The source was PBMCs from blood, collected 14 days before vaccination. CDR3 DNA sequence: TGTGCCAGCAACCAGATTGGACTAGCGGGACCGAACACCGGGGAGCTGTTTTTT. This translates into CASNQIGLAGPNTGELFF.